This T cell receptor (beta chain) was documented in a study of blood T cell repertoires in COVID-19. About the research overall: Sites in the United States, Italy and Spain provided acute and convalescent COVID-19 samples. T cells, B-cell-depleted T cells, or PBMCs supplied cDNA or gDNA.

In the original processing: Quantification of nucleated cells was approximated via reference gene primer amplification. Produced via immunoSEQ multiplex PCR; TCRdb's table is partial and in-frame only. V and J calls and clone size are as listed in that table; D and trimming were resolved from the DNA. Of approximately 150,000 clones in the sample, about 80% were seen once. Details on this clone: This same CDR3 is encoded by further DNA sequences in the sample.

Sequenced: peripheral blood. The sequence derives from a man aged 65 to 79 with active or convalescent COVID-19.

The CDR3 nucleotides are TGTGCCAGCAGTTTAAGAGGCGAGCAGTACTTC. This translates into CASSLRGEQYF. This rearrangement joins TRBV28 to TRBJ2-7; D is unresolved. The CDR3 totals 11 residues. Per germline, CDR1 MDHEN and CDR2 SYDVKM. V was clipped by 2 bases and J by 6 bases, with 5 bases between them.